This T cell receptor (beta chain) was found in a study of T-cell reconstitution after alpha-beta-depleted transplantation in children. Preparation of the TCRbeta library was carried out with unique molecular identifiers. In TCRdb, the PCR reads were re-called with MiXCR into one record per CDR3 protein. The sample has about 600,000 distinct CDR3 sequences, about 21% seen once. Regarding the study as a whole: Where alpha-beta T cells came from about two months after transplant was reportedly several hundred expanded graft clones. Fresh T-cell production supplied most of the T-cell counts and diversity seen one year after transplant. It was surviving recipient T cells and thymic progenitors that gave some patients high TCRbeta diversity at day 60.

Germline V lookup: CDR1 SEHNR, CDR2 FQNEAQ (reference sequence). V lost 4 bases to trimming and J lost 5 bases; unmatched junction nucleotides: 6. This CDR3 has 15 residues. The table lists this clonotype with many counts. What it binds is not known. The origin of this receptor is a boy under two years old who had a stem cell transplant for acute myeloid leukemia, so the T cells may come from the graft donor. The sequencing used PBMCs, mostly from graft donor cells, collected 360 days after TCRalphabeta/CD19-depleted stem cell transplant. The rearrangement joins TRBV7-9 to TRBJ2-1, with TRBD2 matching over 9 bases. CDR3 nucleotide sequence: TGTGCCAGCAGCTCTCGACTAGCGGCTAACAATGAGCAGTTCTTC. It encodes CASSSRLAANNEQFF.